Detailed here is one T cell receptor (beta chain). This specimen belongs to a study of blood T cell repertoires in COVID-19. Study-wide context: The cDNA or gDNA used as material had been derived from T cells, B-cell-depleted T cells, or PBMCs.

Only in-frame clones appear in the TCRdb table, and some are missing; sequencing was by immunoSEQ multiplex PCR. The table has 100,000 to 150,000 clones, roughly nine tenths seen once. The CDR3 totals 17 residues. Germline CDR1 and CDR2: LGHDT and YNNKEL (reference sequence). V shed 0 bases and J 3 bases; nucleotides not matched to a gene: 6. In Seattle, patients joined the study during active infection and were tracked longitudinally. Source material: peripheral blood. The V and J genes are TRBV3-1 (or the pseudogene TRBV3-2) and TRBJ2-7; 12 bases align to TRBD2. The receptor comes from a man aged 55 to 70 with COVID-19, enrolled during active disease. CDR3 sequence: CASSQDRETSGSYEQYF. CDR3 sequence (DNA): TGTGCCAGCAGCCAAGATAGAGAGACTAGCGGGAGCTACGAGCAGTACTTC.